The 24 T cell receptor beta chains listed next were all sequenced from one sample in a study of T cells after yellow fever vaccination. MiXCR, run by TCRdb on the 5' RACE reads, gives a single entry per CDR3 protein. The profile shows approximately 550,000 distinct CDR3 sequences, about 13% of them singletons. This specimen was PBMCs, taken on the day of the yellow fever booster vaccination. Every receptor here comes from a man aged 25-45 years who received the YFV17D yellow fever vaccine.

In this sample, this clonotype turned up a few times. The J gene is TRBJ1-3, the V gene TRBV6-1; D is perhaps TRBD1 (5 bases). The CDR3 has 13 amino acids. Germline V gene lookup returns CDR1 MNHNS and CDR2 SASEGT. CDR3 amino acids: CAWDQSSGNTIYF. For the CDR3, the DNA is TGTGCTTGGGACCAAAGCTCTGGAAACACCATATATTTT.

This clonotype was counted a few times. The genes are TRBV20-1 and TRBJ1-4; no clear D gene. The CDR3 has 11 residues. V was cut by 5 bases and J by 8 bases, with 9 bases left in between. From germline, CDR1 is DFQATT and CDR2 SNEGSKA (reference sequence). DNA for the CDR3: TGCAGTGCTCACCTGGGGGAAAAACTGTTTTTT. Its protein product is CSAHLGEKLFF.

This clonotype has a handful of counts. The rearrangement links TRBV15 to TRBJ1-2, with a possible D match to TRBD1 (5 bases). V lost 0 bases and J 4 bases, leaving 33 bases between the germline ends. Per germline, CDR1 LNHNV and CDR2 YYDKDF (reference sequence). The CDR3 is 22 amino acids. The DNA for the CDR3 is TGTGCCACCAGCAGAGATGCAGGGACTCCACTCGTGGGTCCGGCGGGTCGCTATGGCTACACCTTC. Protein product: CATSRDAGTPLVGPAGRYGYTF. Variable domain in full (rest from reference TRBV15 and TRBJ1-2): DAMVIQNPRYQVTQFGKPVTLSCSQTLNHNVMYWYQQKSSQAPKLLFHYYDKDFNNEADTPDNFQSRRPNTSFCFLDIRSPGLGDTAMYLCATSRDAGTPLVGPAGRYGYTFGSGTRLTVV.

This clonotype was counted a few times. The rearrangement joins TRBV18 to TRBJ2-7, with 7 bases that match TRBD1. The CDR3 length is 16 residues. In germline, CDR1 is KGHSH, CDR2 LQKENI. After removal of 0 bases from V and 2 bases from J, the junction contained 7 bases not matched to a gene. CDR3 bases: TGTGCCAGCTCACCACCACAGGGGAAATCGGCCTACGAGCAGTACTTC. This gives the protein CASSPPQGKSAYEQYF. The entire variable domain, with the rest obtained from reference TRBV18 and TRBJ2-7, is as follows: NAGVMQNPRHLVRRRGQEARLRCSPMKGHSHVYWYRQLPEEGLKFMVYLQKENIIDESGMPKERFSAEFPKEGPSILRIQQVVRGDSAAYFCASSPPQGKSAYEQYFGPGTRLTVT.

CDR3 residues: CSAREPRGRPDTGELFF. The CDR3 DNA follows: TGCAGTGCTAGAGAACCTCGCGGGAGGCCGGACACCGGGGAGCTGTTTTTT. This rearrangement joins TRBV20-1 to TRBJ2-2; TRBD2 matches 8 bases. The CDR3 has 17 residues. Germline V gives CDR1 DFQATT, CDR2 SNEGSKA (reference sequence). V was pared by 0 bases and J by 3 bases, with 9 bases of the junction left unmatched.

The CDR3 nucleotides are TGTGCCAGCAGACCTGGCTTAGCGGGAGGGACTGAGCAGTTCTTC. It codes for CASRPGLAGGTEQFF. The rearrangement joins TRBV27 to TRBJ2-1; 11 bases match TRBD2. Trimming at V came to 6 bases and at J to 9 bases, leaving 10 bases not matched to a gene. The CDR3 spans 15 residues. Germline CDR1 MNHEY, CDR2 SMNVEV (reference sequence).

This clonotype was picked up a small number of times. The gene calls are TRBV25-1 and TRBJ2-1, with 10 bases lining up with TRBD1. From germline, CDR1 is MGHDK and CDR2 SYGVNS. After removal of 8 bases from V and 6 bases from J, the junction contained 7 bases not matched to a gene. This CDR3 has 14 amino acids. As DNA, the CDR3 is TGTGCCAGCCGGGGGACAGGGGCTTCCAATGAGCAGTTCTTC. Translated: CASRGTGASNEQFF.

V gene TRBV7-9 combines with J gene TRBJ2-1; D may match TRBD1 or TRBD2 (5 bases each). Germline assignment: CDR1 SEHNR and CDR2 FQNEAQ (reference sequence). Trimming removed 5 bases from V and 7 bases from J, with 18 bases in between. There are 15 residues in the CDR3. The CDR3 sequence: CASSPFGAVKNEQFF. The CDR3 region has the DNA TGTGCCAGCAGCCCCTTCGGGGCCGTAAAAAATGAGCAGTTCTTC.

This clonotype was counted only a few times. This chain uses TRBV19 with TRBJ2-7; D gene unclear. Germline CDR1 is LNHDA and CDR2 is SQIVND (reference sequence). Trimming took 5 bases from V and 0 from J, leaving 17 bases between them. This CDR3 contains 16 residues. CDR3 coding DNA: TGTGCCAGTAGTCTCCACGTAGACCTCAGCTCCTACGAGCAGTACTTC. Amino acids: CASSLHVDLSSYEQYF.

The genes are TRBV20-1 and TRBJ2-7, with D perhaps TRBD1 or TRBD2 (5 bases each). In germline, CDR1 is DFQATT, CDR2 SNEGSKA (reference sequence). The CDR3 runs 13 residues. CDR3 in amino acids: CNAPYRDPAEQYF. In DNA form, the CDR3 reads TGCAATGCACCGTACCGGGACCCCGCCGAGCAGTACTTC.

This clonotype showed up just a few times. The rearrangement uses TRBV5-1 and TRBJ2-2; D remains ambiguous. V lost 6 bases and J 4 bases, leaving 10 bases between the germline ends. The CDR3 extends over 13 amino acids. CDR1 and CDR2 from the germline V gene are SGHRS and YFSETQ. The CDR3 spells CASTALSTGELFF. The CDR3 DNA reads TGCGCCAGCACCGCTCTCTCCACCGGGGAGCTGTTTTTT.

This clonotype has a count of ten or more. The rearrangement uses TRBV29-1 and TRBJ2-1; no clear D gene. Per germline, CDR1 SQVTM and CDR2 ANQGSEA. The CDR3 sequence is 12 residues long. V was pared by 3 bases and J by 2 bases, with 5 bases between. DNA of the CDR3: TGCAGCGTTGAGGAAACCTACAATGAGCAGTTCTTC. Translation gives CSVEETYNEQFF.

This clonotype was counted only a few times. The chain links TRBV10-3 to TRBJ2-3; no clear D gene. Trimming removed 3 bases from V and 4 bases from J, with 14 bases in between. CDR3 size: 15 residues. The germline CDR1 and CDR2 sequences are ENHRY and SYGVKD. The CDR3 loop is CAISDVAQDADTQYF. The CDR3 bases are TGTGCCATCAGTGATGTGGCCCAGGACGCAGATACGCAGTATTTT.

This clonotype was recorded a few times. This rearrangement joins TRBV7-9 to TRBJ2-7; D not resolved. V shed 4 bases and J shed 6 bases, with 13 bases lying between them. Germline V gene data show CDR1 as SEHNR and CDR2 as FQNEAQ (reference sequence). This CDR3 is built from 13 residues. The CDR3 region has the DNA TGTGCCAGCAGCTCCGCGGTACCTTCCGAGCAGTACTTC. This gives the protein CASSSAVPSEQYF.

In its sample, this clonotype was seen a few times. This chain uses TRBV3-1 with TRBJ2-1; 9 positions agree with TRBD2. V lost 3 bases to trimming and J lost 6 bases; unmatched junction nucleotides: 12. Germline loops: CDR1 LGHDT, CDR2 YNNKEL (reference sequence). The CDR3 is 17 residues long. CDR3 region: CASSQAFSAGGLNEQFF. In DNA, the CDR3 is TGTGCCAGCAGCCAGGCCTTTTCAGCGGGGGGCCTCAATGAGCAGTTCTTC.

This clonotype came up a few times. The CDR3 loop is CASSFWTDTEAFF. CDR3 in DNA: TGTGCCAGCAGTTTTTGGACAGACACTGAAGCTTTCTTT. The rearrangement uses TRBV27 and TRBJ1-1, with a tentative D call TRBD1 (6 bases). V was cut by 3 bases and J by 3 bases, with 8 bases left in between. The CDR3 consists of 13 residues. The germline gives CDR1 MNHEY, CDR2 SMNVEV (reference sequence).

This clonotype was found a few times. This sequence joins TRBV10-3 and TRBJ2-5; D perhaps matches TRBD2 (5 bases). CDR3 length: 13 amino acids. Germline V gene sequence: CDR1 ENHRY, CDR2 SYGVKD. Trimming took off 4 bases at V and 3 bases at J, with 9 bases between the two ends. CDR3 residues: CAISGSEEETQYF. CDR3 DNA: TGTGCCATCAGTGGTAGCGAAGAAGAGACCCAGTACTTC.

This chain connects TRBV2 to TRBJ2-3, with D possibly TRBD1 on 5 matching bases. The CDR3 consists of 14 residues. V lost 10 bases and J 1 base, leaving 15 bases between the germline ends. CDR1 SNHLY and CDR2 FYNNEI come from the germline V gene. CDR3 residues: CAILQDVRTDTQYF. CDR3 nucleotide sequence: TGTGCCATATTACAGGACGTACGCACAGATACGCAGTATTTT.

This clonotype has a handful of counts. The gene calls are TRBV29-1 and TRBJ2-3; D uncertain. The CDR3 is made up of 12 amino acids. Looked up from germline, CDR1 is SQVTM and CDR2 is ANQGSEA. Between the trimmed V and J ends, which lost 2 bases and 7 bases, there was a span of 10 bases. The CDR3 DNA sequence: TGCAGCGTTGAATTGTTGTCGAATACGCAGTATTTT. This codes for CSVELLSNTQYF.

This rearrangement joins TRBV10-3 to TRBJ2-2, with TRBD1 identical over 11 bases. Germline assignment: CDR1 ENHRY and CDR2 SYGVKD. The junction had 5 bases not matched to a gene; V was cut back by 0 bases and J by 8 bases. CDR3 length equals 16 residues. CDR3 residues: CAISESTGQGAGELFF. CDR3 nucleotides: TGTGCCATCAGTGAGTCGACAGGACAGGGGGCAGGGGAGCTGTTTTTT.

The V gene is TRBV29-1, the J gene TRBJ2-3; 7 bases agree with TRBD2. CDR1 is SQVTM, CDR2 ANQGSEA, per germline. The junction had 5 bases not matched to a gene; V was cut back by 5 bases and J by 6 bases. The CDR3 sequence is 12 residues long. The CDR3 DNA follows: TGCAGCGTTTCTGCGGGAGAGGATACGCAGTATTTT. Amino acid sequence: CSVSAGEDTQYF.

This clonotype was observed a few times. This chain uses TRBV29-1 with TRBJ2-7; no clear D gene. The germline gives CDR1 SQVTM, CDR2 ANQGSEA. V lost 5 bases, J lost 4 bases, and 12 bases lay in between. The CDR3 is 12 residues long. Here the CDR3 DNA reads TGCAGCGTTACCGGTACTCAGTACGAGCAGTACTTC. Protein sequence: CSVTGTQYEQYF.

The sample holds a few counts of this clonotype. The V gene is TRBV5-4, the J gene TRBJ2-1, with D perhaps TRBD2 (7 bases). V was pared by 4 bases and J by 9 bases, with 20 bases between. Germline-derived CDR1 and CDR2 are SGHNT and YYREEE (reference sequence). This CDR3 is 15 amino acids long. The CDR3 bases are TGTGCCAGCAGCGGGGGGGGGACAACCTTACGTGAGCAGTTCTTC. Protein sequence: CASSGGGTTLREQFF.

This clonotype showed up just a few times. V gene TRBV3-1 combines with J gene TRBJ2-7; D call uncertain. CDR3 length equals 13 residues. Trimming pared 0 bases from V and 6 bases from J, leaving 9 bases between. The V gene's germline CDR1 is LGHDT and CDR2 YNNKEL (reference sequence). DNA of the CDR3: TGTGCCAGCAGCCAAGACCGCAGTGTCGAGCAGTACTTC. Protein sequence: CASSQDRSVEQYF.